The 13 T cell receptor beta chains below were found in one sample sequenced in a study of post-analysis software for immune sequencing data. Broader study findings: About five TRBV segments occurring more often in patients than controls included TRBV5-6, TRBV5-1 and TRBV20-1.

No antigen is known for these receptors. TCR beta cDNA libraries included unique molecular identifiers. TCRdb re-derived calls from the PCR reads in MiXCR, one entry per CDR3 protein. The repertoire holds about 620,000 distinct CDR3 sequences, with 44% as singletons. Source material: blood. The source is a girl aged 5-17 years with multiple sclerosis.

The J gene is TRBJ2-7, the V gene TRBV20-1; D unclear. V shed 0 bases and J shed 2 bases, with 8 bases lying between them. Germline V lookup: CDR1 DFQATT, CDR2 SNEGSKA (reference sequence). CDR3 length: 13 residues. The CDR3 region is CSARDGSAYEQYF. CDR3 in DNA: TGCAGTGCTAGAGATGGCTCTGCCTACGAGCAGTACTTC.

The J gene is TRBJ2-5, the V gene TRBV5-1; TRBD2 aligns across 13 bases. The CDR3 contains 16 residues. Germline V CDR1 and CDR2: SGHRS, YFSETQ. The J segment lost 1 base and the V segment lost 4 bases, leaving 4 bases of the junction unmatched. CDR3 in amino acids: CASSPGLAGTQETQYF. The CDR3 DNA follows: TGCGCCAGCAGCCCGGGACTAGCGGGGACCCAAGAGACCCAGTACTTC.

This clonotype has more than one count but fewer than ten. The chain combines TRBV7-2 with TRBJ2-7, with 9 bases fitting TRBD2. The germline gives CDR1 SGHTA, CDR2 FQGNSA. The V segment lost 5 bases and the J segment 6 bases; nucleotides outside the gene matches: 11. CDR3 length equals 15 residues. The CDR3 DNA reads TGTGCCAGCAGCCATTGGCGGGAGGGCCTTCCCGAGCAGTACTTC. Translation: CASSHWREGLPEQYF.

This clonotype was picked up a small number of times. The rearrangement links TRBV29-1 to TRBJ2-4; possible D gene TRBD2, 6 bases. The V end lost 1 base, the J end lost 2 bases, and 9 bases lay between the germline ends. The germline CDR1 and CDR2 sequences are SQVTM and ANQGSEA. The CDR3 runs to 14 residues. The chain's CDR3 is CSVEAGETKNIQYF. The DNA of the CDR3 is TGCAGCGTTGAAGCGGGAGAGACCAAAAACATTCAGTACTTC.

The chain employs TRBV11-2 and TRBJ1-4, with D perhaps TRBD1 (6 bases). Looked up from germline, CDR1 is SGHAT and CDR2 is FQNNGV. V was pared by 0 bases and J by 4 bases, with 15 bases between. The CDR3 extends over 17 amino acids. The CDR3 nucleotides are TGTGCCAGCAGCTTAGAGGGGAGGAGGACAGTTAATGAAAAACTGTTTTTT. Residues: CASSLEGRRTVNEKLFF. The variable domain in full, with the rest retrieved from reference TRBV11-2 and TRBJ1-4, is EAGVAQSPRYKIIEKRQSVAFWCNPISGHATLYWYQQILGQGPKLLIQFQNNGVVDDSQLPKDRFSAERLKGVDSTLKIQPAKLEDSAVYLCASSLEGRRTVNEKLFFGSGTQLSVL.

The rearrangement uses TRBV6-5 and TRBJ2-3, with TRBD2 matching over 13 bases. V lost 2 bases to trimming and J lost 4 bases; unmatched junction nucleotides: 6. CDR3 length equals 17 residues. The germline V gene encodes CDR1 MNHEY and CDR2 SVGAGI. The DNA for the CDR3 is TGTGCCAGCAGTTACCTCACTAGCGGGAGGGCCTCAGATACGCAGTATTTT. Translated: CASSYLTSGRASDTQYF.

The chain couples TRBV7-9 to TRBJ2-1; D may be TRBD1 (5 bases). The CDR3 covers 15 residues. Trimming removed 2 bases at V and 0 bases at J, with 8 bases between. CDR1 is SEHNR and CDR2 is FQNEAQ in the germline V gene (reference sequence). The CDR3 region has the DNA TGTGCCAGCAGCTTACCGGACACCTCCTACAATGAGCAGTTCTTC. Encoded protein: CASSLPDTSYNEQFF.

This chain connects TRBV20-1 to TRBJ2-7; 8 positions agree with TRBD2. The CDR3 is made up of 17 amino acids. The J segment lost 1 base and the V segment lost 3 bases, leaving 14 bases of the junction unmatched. CDR1 DFQATT and CDR2 SNEGSKA come from the germline V gene (reference sequence). The CDR3 protein is CSARKLAEMAMSYEQYF. CDR3 DNA sequence: TGCAGTGCTAGGAAACTAGCGGAAATGGCCATGTCCTACGAGCAGTACTTC.

The chain couples TRBV12-3 or TRBV12-4 to TRBJ2-3; 14 nucleotides agree with TRBD2. The CDR3 is 16 residues long. V gave up 8 bases and J gave up 0 bases; unmatched junction bases: 4. In DNA form, the CDR3 reads TGTGCCAGCGGCTGGACTAGCGGGGGGAGCACAGATACGCAGTATTTT. This translates into CASGWTSGGSTDTQYF.

V and J are TRBV9 and TRBJ1-5, with 7 bases aligning to TRBD1. V lost 4 bases to trimming and J lost 5 bases; unmatched junction nucleotides: 6. Germline V gene data show CDR1 as SGDLS and CDR2 as YYNGEE. The CDR3 covers 14 residues. This CDR3 is CASSTSTGDQPQHF. The CDR3 DNA reads TGTGCCAGCAGCACTAGTACAGGGGATCAGCCCCAGCATTTT.

The DNA for the CDR3 is TGTGCCAGCAGCCCCGGGACAGGGCGAGGCTACACCTTC. As protein: CASSPGTGRGYTF. The V call is TRBV7-6, the J call TRBJ1-2, with 9 bases lining up with TRBD1. V lost 5 bases and J lost 8; bases outside the gene matches: 6. Per germline, CDR1 SGHVS and CDR2 FNYEAQ. The CDR3 runs 13 residues.

This clonotype showed up just a few times. This chain links TRBV7-8 with TRBJ2-4; D gene ambiguous. Trimming stripped 3 bases from V and 0 bases from J, with 9 bases between. Looked up from germline, CDR1 is SGHVS and CDR2 is FQNEAQ. The CDR3 totals 15 residues. The CDR3 here is CASSFGQLAKNIQYF. As DNA, the CDR3 is TGTGCCAGCAGCTTTGGGCAACTAGCCAAAAACATTCAGTACTTC.

This clonotype occurred a few times. V usage is TRBV12-3 or TRBV12-4 and J usage is TRBJ2-1; the D is unclear. V dropped 7 bases and J dropped 7 bases, with 14 bases sitting between them. The CDR3 is 13 residues long. The CDR3 protein is CASKSQPLNEQFF. In nucleotides, the CDR3 is TGTGCCAGCAAGAGCCAACCGTTGAATGAGCAGTTCTTC.